This entry lists 25 T cell receptor beta chains sequenced from one sample in a study of cytomegalovirus exposure and HLA in healthy donors. The PCR was carried out with 60 Vbeta primers and 13 Jbeta primers. Repertoires were generated with immunoSEQ multiplex PCR, while TCRdb's copy carries only in-frame clones and drops some. The repertoire includes about 140,000 clones, around two thirds of them detected once, and roughly 1.9% sits in the top ten. The specimen was PBMCs. The source of these receptors is a woman aged 55-70 years in good health and CMV-seropositive.

The chain employs TRBV19 and TRBJ1-1; 10 nucleotides align to TRBD1. CDR1 and CDR2 (germline): LNHDA, SQIVND (reference sequence). This CDR3 spans 15 amino acids. V lost 3 bases and J lost 2; bases outside the gene matches: 3. CDR3 sequence (DNA): TGTGCCAGTAGTATGGGACAGGGGATAAACACTGAAGCTTTCTTT. Residues: CASSMGQGINTEAFF.

This clone occurred once. J is TRBJ2-3 and V is TRBV15; D perhaps matches TRBD1 (6 bases). The CDR3 runs 14 residues. In germline, CDR1 is LNHNV, CDR2 YYDKDF (reference sequence). Deletions cut 0 bases from V and 9 bases from J, with 13 bases between. The CDR3 DNA follows: TGTGCCACCAGCAGAGATGGCAGGGGTCTAACGCAGTATTTT. Its translation: CATSRDGRGLTQYF.

J is TRBJ1-1 and V is TRBV28, with D possibly matching TRBD1 (5 bases). V was pared by 1 base and J by 1 base, with 16 bases between. The CDR3 is 17 residues long. Per germline, CDR1 MDHEN and CDR2 SYDVKM. The CDR3 sequence: CASSLYLLTATNTEAFF. CDR3 nucleotides: TGTGCCAGCAGTTTATATCTTTTGACAGCTACGAACACTGAAGCTTTCTTT.

CDR3 nucleotide sequence: TGTGCCAGCAGCGTAGGACAGTCAGGAAATGAAAAACTGTTTTTT. It encodes CASSVGQSGNEKLFF. The V and J genes are TRBV9 and TRBJ1-4; possible D gene TRBD1, 5 bases. With 0 bases removed from V and 5 bases from J, the gap between germline ends came to 11 bases. From germline, CDR1 is SGDLS and CDR2 YYNGEE. The CDR3 runs to 15 residues.

The chain uses TRBV2 and TRBJ1-2, with D unclear. Trimming stripped 1 base from V and 1 base from J, with 7 bases between. Germline CDR1 SNHLY, CDR2 FYNNEI. The CDR3 has 14 amino acids. For the CDR3, the DNA is TGTGCCAGCAGTGAAGGGGCCGTTAACTATGGCTACACCTTC. Amino acid sequence: CASSEGAVNYGYTF. Variable domain in full (rest from reference TRBV2 and TRBJ1-2): EPEVTQTPSHQVTQMGQEVILRCVPISNHLYFYWYRQILGQKVEFLVSFYNNEISEKSEIFDDQFSVERPDGSNFTLKIRSTKLEDSAMYFCASSEGAVNYGYTFGSGTRLTVV.

This clone was seen only once. The chain employs TRBV5-1 and TRBJ2-5; 10 bases map to TRBD2. Germline values: CDR1 SGHRS, CDR2 YFSETQ. This CDR3 has 17 residues. The V and J ends lost 0 bases and 5 bases, in that order; junction bases with no gene match: 10. CDR3 nucleotide sequence: TGCGCCAGCAGCTTGGCCACTAGCGGGAACTGGGGGGAGACCCAGTACTTC. Translating gives CASSLATSGNWGETQYF.

This rearrangement joins TRBV5-1 to TRBJ2-5, with a weak D call TRBD1 (6 bases). With 0 bases removed from V and 1 base from J, the gap between germline ends came to 7 bases. This CDR3 comprises 14 residues. Germline CDR1 reads SGHRS; CDR2 reads YFSETQ. The CDR3 spells CASSLVGGQETQYF. CDR3 nucleotide sequence: TGCGCCAGCAGCTTGGTAGGGGGCCAAGAGACCCAGTACTTC.

The chain employs TRBV30 and TRBJ1-3; D may be TRBD1 (5 bases). Trimming left V 4 bases short and J 5 bases short, with 18 bases between. There are 15 residues in the CDR3. CDR1 GTSNPN and CDR2 SVGIG come from the germline V gene (reference sequence). CDR3 sequence: CAWIYRGIVRNTIYF. DNA of the CDR3: TGTGCCTGGATCTACCGGGGGATTGTCCGAAACACCATATATTTT. The full variable domain, rest sourced from reference TRBV30 and TRBJ1-3, is SQTIHQWPATLVQPVGSPLSLECTVEGTSNPNLYWYRQAAGRGLQLLFYSVGIGQISSEVPQNLSASRPQDRQFILSSKKLLLSDSGFYLCAWIYRGIVRNTIYFGEGSWLTVV.

This sequence joins TRBV9 and TRBJ1-2; TRBD1 aligns across 8 bases. The CDR3 is made up of 15 amino acids. The germline V gene has CDR1 SGDLS and CDR2 YYNGEE. The junction had 10 bases not matched to a gene; V was cut back by 3 bases and J by 6 bases. The CDR3: CASSALGQGGNGYTF. Written as DNA, the CDR3 is TGTGCCAGCAGCGCCCTTGGACAGGGCGGTAATGGCTACACCTTC.

The sample holds a few counts of this clone. The rearrangement links TRBV4-1 to TRBJ2-1, with a tentative D call TRBD2 (5 bases). The CDR3 is 15 amino acids. With 4 bases removed from V and 6 bases from J, the gap between germline ends came to 16 bases. The V gene's germline CDR1 is MGHRA and CDR2 YSYEKL. DNA of the CDR3: TGCGCCAGCAGCCCTCGATCGGGATTGTCCAATGAGCAGTTCTTC. Translated, it gives CASSPRSGLSNEQFF.

V gene TRBV15 combines with J gene TRBJ2-7, with D possibly TRBD2 on 5 matching bases. The CDR3 extends over 14 amino acids. Germline V lookup: CDR1 LNHNV, CDR2 YYDKDF (reference sequence). Trimming took 0 bases from V and 5 from J, leaving 11 bases between them. This CDR3 reads CATSRDLAGNEQYF. Written as DNA, the CDR3 is TGTGCCACCAGCAGAGATCTAGCAGGCAACGAGCAGTACTTC. Using reference TRBV15 and TRBJ2-7 for the parts outside the CDR3, the full variable domain is DAMVIQNPRYQVTQFGKPVTLSCSQTLNHNVMYWYQQKSSQAPKLLFHYYDKDFNNEADTPDNFQSRRPNTSFCFLDIRSPGLGDTAMYLCATSRDLAGNEQYFGPGTRLTVT.

The gene calls are TRBV7-9 and TRBJ2-3; 11 bases align to TRBD1. Looked up from germline, CDR1 is SEHNR and CDR2 is FQNEAQ (reference sequence). This CDR3 comprises 17 residues. After removal of 5 bases from V and 1 base from J, the junction contained 8 bases not matched to a gene. The CDR3 DNA reads as TGTGCCAGCAGCCTAGGCAGGGGACAGGGGGGCACAGATACGCAGTATTTT. This gives the protein CASSLGRGQGGTDTQYF. The variable domain in full, completed from reference TRBV7-9 and TRBJ2-3, reads DTGVSQNPRHKITKRGQNVTFRCDPISEHNRLYWYRQTLGQGPEFLTYFQNEAQLEKSRLLSDRFSAERPKGSFSTLEIQRTEQGDSAMYLCASSLGRGQGGTDTQYFGPGTRLTVL.

J is TRBJ2-4 and V is TRBV5-1; TRBD1 matches 8 bases. The CDR3 extends over 18 amino acids. Germline assignment: CDR1 SGHRS and CDR2 YFSETQ. The V segment lost 4 bases and the J segment 0 bases; nucleotides outside the gene matches: 12. CDR3 DNA sequence: TGCGCCAGCAGCCGGGGACAGGATATTTTGTTAGCCAAAAACATTCAGTACTTC. This sequence encodes CASSRGQDILLAKNIQYF.

V usage is TRBV2 and J usage is TRBJ1-5; TRBD1 matches at 12 bases. From germline, CDR1 is SNHLY and CDR2 FYNNEI. The CDR3 consists of 15 residues. With V trimmed by 6 bases and J by 6 bases, 6 bases remained unmatched. As DNA, the CDR3 is TGTGCCAGCAGCACCGGGACAGGGGGCGGTCAGCCCCAGCATTTT. This encodes CASSTGTGGGQPQHF.

The chain links TRBV11-3 to TRBJ1-1; 7 bases agree with TRBD1. Per germline, CDR1 SGHNT and CDR2 YENEEA. The CDR3 has 14 amino acids. The junction had 6 bases not matched to a gene; V was cut back by 5 bases and J by 3 bases. DNA of the CDR3: TGTGCCAGCAGCAGAACCAGGGGGGACACTGAAGCTTTCTTT. It codes for CASSRTRGDTEAFF.

The chain joins TRBV28 to TRBJ2-1; TRBD2 aligns across 8 bases. V was clipped by 4 bases and J by 4 bases; unmatched bases: 9. Germline CDR1 and CDR2: MDHEN and SYDVKM. The CDR3 loop spans 16 amino acids. The CDR3 DNA sequence: TGTGCCAGCAGTTCAGCTGCGGGGGGTAGATACAATGAGCAGTTCTTC. Protein sequence: CASSSAAGGRYNEQFF. Variable domain in full (rest from reference TRBV28 and TRBJ2-1): DVKVTQSSRYLVKRTGEKVFLECVQDMDHENMFWYRQDPGLGLRLIYFSYDVKMKEKGDIPEGYSVSREKKERFSLILESASTNQTSMYLCASSSAAGGRYNEQFFGPGTRLTVL.

J is TRBJ2-7 and V is TRBV4-2; 9 bases align to TRBD1. J lost 2 bases, V lost 3 bases, and 5 bases had no gene match. CDR3 length: 15 residues. CDR1 is LGHNA, CDR2 YNFKEQ, per germline. The CDR3: CASSQGQGPPYEQYF. The CDR3 DNA reads as TGTGCCAGCAGCCAGGGACAGGGTCCCCCCTACGAGCAGTACTTC.

The rearrangement joins TRBV28 to TRBJ1-1, with D perhaps TRBD1 (5 bases). Trimming left V 7 bases short and J 0 bases short, with 9 bases between. The CDR3 extends over 13 amino acids. Germline CDR1 MDHEN, CDR2 SYDVKM. CDR3 nucleotide sequence: TGTGCCAGCACCGACAGCATGAACACTGAAGCTTTCTTT. Its translation: CASTDSMNTEAFF.

To note about this clone: Other DNA sequences in this sample translate to the same CDR3. The CDR3 nucleotides are TGTGCCAGCAGTTGGAGGGACAGTTCTAATGAAAAACTGTTTTTT. This sequence encodes CASSWRDSSNEKLFF. The genes are TRBV6-5 and TRBJ1-4; 7 nucleotides align to TRBD1. The CDR3 loop spans 15 amino acids. CDR1 and CDR2 from the germline V gene are MNHEY and SVGAGI. The V gene end was trimmed by 4 bases and the J gene end by 3 bases; junction bases not matched to a gene: 5.

The table lists this clone with a count of one. The V call is TRBV2, the J call TRBJ2-5; 7 bases are a match to TRBD2. Germline V gives CDR1 SNHLY, CDR2 FYNNEI. There are 13 residues in the CDR3. The ends lost 6 bases at V and 4 bases at J; junction bases unmatched: 5. CDR3 in amino acids: CASRGGVGETQYF. CDR3 in DNA: TGTGCCAGCAGGGGGGGGGTAGGAGAGACCCAGTACTTC.

The chain employs TRBV27 and TRBJ2-7, with D perhaps TRBD2 (5 bases). With 3 bases removed from V and 4 bases from J, the gap between germline ends came to 13 bases. CDR3 length: 14 residues. CDR1 and CDR2 (germline): MNHEY, SMNVEV (reference sequence). CDR3 sequence: CASSFSDFPYEQYF. The DNA of the CDR3 is TGTGCCAGCAGTTTTTCGGACTTCCCATACGAGCAGTACTTC.

The chain is built from TRBV6-1 and TRBJ1-5; D possibly corresponds to TRBD1 (5 bases). The germline gives CDR1 MNHNS, CDR2 SASEGT. Trimming stripped 11 bases from V and 5 bases from J, with 16 bases between. The CDR3 is 13 residues long. CDR3 region: CAGGRDRDQPQHF. The CDR3 coding sequence is TGTGCCGGGGGGAGGGACCGTGATCAGCCCCAGCATTTT.

The chain is built from TRBV29-1 and TRBJ2-1, with D perhaps matching TRBD2 (5 bases). Germline CDR1 and CDR2: SQVTM and ANQGSEA. This CDR3 has 13 amino acids. The V end lost 5 bases, the J end lost 1 base, and 9 bases lay between the germline ends. For the CDR3, the DNA is TGCAGCGTTCCCGCGGGTTCCTACAATGAGCAGTTCTTC. Its translation: CSVPAGSYNEQFF.

The genes are TRBV6-5 and TRBJ1-5, with D unresolved. The V end was cut by 5 bases, the J end by 0 bases, with 8 bases between. The CDR3 length is 14 residues. CDR1 is MNHEY, CDR2 SVGAGI, per germline. This CDR3 is CASSRYSSNQPQHF. The CDR3 DNA reads TGTGCCAGCAGTAGGTACAGTAGCAATCAGCCCCAGCATTTT.

The sample holds a few counts of this clone. The CDR3 loop reads CASSAGQDPVNSGNTIYF. CDR3 sequence (DNA): TGTGCCAGCAGTGCGGGACAGGACCCGGTGAACTCTGGAAACACCATATATTTT. The V gene is TRBV25-1, the J gene TRBJ1-3; 8 nucleotides agree with TRBD1. Germline V gives CDR1 MGHDK, CDR2 SYGVNS. The V and J ends lost 4 bases and 0 bases, in that order; junction bases with no gene match: 11. There are 18 residues in the CDR3.